This T cell receptor (beta chain) was identified during a study of regulatory T cells in long-lasting Graves disease. Overall study findings and caveats: Compared with new cases, persistent Graves' patients showed reduced TCR diversity.

Investigators prepared the TCR beta libraries by applying iRepertoire HTBI primers and Arm-PCR of CDR3 regions. Each CDR3 protein is one row after TCRdb ran MiXCR on the multiplex PCR reads. The data show about 330,000 distinct CDR3 sequences, with 16% seen just once and 20% held by the top ten. This clonotype was recorded many times. Antigen: not known. As for time point: newly diagnosed GD, antithyroid drugs for less than 3 months. Generation of the TCR library employed RNA extracted from PBMCs. Germline V gene data show CDR1 as LGHDT and CDR2 as YNNKEL (reference sequence). The CDR3 runs 17 residues. Trimming pared 4 bases from V and 0 bases from J, leaving 19 bases between. These same data were also listed under a study on T cells in Graves' hyperthyroidism and ophthalmopathy. That report notes: When the TCR CDR3 underwent first-round RT-PCR, the HTBI primer set was used. Separating ophthalmopathy from stable hyperthyroidism was achieved by a 13 V-J model.

The chain links TRBV3-1 to TRBJ2-7; D may match TRBD1 or TRBD2 (5 bases each). The source of this sequence is a woman between 18 and 29 years old with Graves disease. Sequencing used peripheral blood mononuclear cells (PBMCs), obtained at new diagnosis, from a patient treated with antithyroid drugs. The CDR3 DNA is TGTGCCAGCAGCCCACGAACCCTGGGACGGTCCTCCTACGAGCAGTACTTC. Encoded protein: CASSPRTLGRSSYEQYF.